These 7 T cell receptor beta chains were sequenced from one sample in a study of T cell responses to AZD1222 COVID-19 vaccine (dated by TCRdb to the early 2020s). This specimen's time point label, interpreted: baseline before first vaccination. The library was built by means of the immunoSEQ multiplex PCR assay. Sourced from immuneACCESS, this table was stored by TCRdb with only in-frame sequences that have V and J called. A share of the clones is absent; for the studies checked, an unresolved V gene accounts for under half, and the remainder has no known explanation. The sample table holds tens of thousands of clones, of which more than 70% were seen once. The top ten hold roughly 10% of the sample. Specimen: peripheral blood, collected on day 0 of AZD1222 vaccination. The receptor set was obtained from an adult in good health.

V usage is TRBV27 and J usage is TRBJ1-5; possible D gene TRBD1, 6 bases. Per the germline V gene, CDR1 is MNHEY and CDR2 is SMNVEV (reference sequence). The CDR3 length is 14 residues. Trimming cost V 4 bases and J 8 bases, with 15 bases left between them. CDR3 nucleotide sequence: TGTGCCAGCAGTTCCCTAACAGGGAGAGAGCCCCAGCATTTT. Translating gives CASSSLTGREPQHF.

This chain uses TRBV7-3 with TRBJ2-7, with 7 bases fitting TRBD2. With 2 bases clipped from V and 0 bases from J, the junction kept 4 bases outside the gene matches. The V gene's germline CDR1 is SGHTA and CDR2 FQGTGA. There are 15 residues in the CDR3. The CDR3 DNA sequence: TGTGCCAGCAGCTTAGAGGGCGGGAGCTCCTACGAGCAGTACTTC. Residues: CASSLEGGSSYEQYF. The full variable domain, with the rest looked up from reference TRBV7-3 and TRBJ2-7, is GAGVSQTPSNKVTEKGKYVELRCDPISGHTALYWYRQSLGQGPEFLIYFQGTGAADDSGLPNDRFFAVRPEGSVSTLKIQRTERGDSAVYLCASSLEGGSSYEQYFGPGTRLTVT.

This chain uses TRBV27 with TRBJ1-4; D may be TRBD1 (5 bases). With 6 bases removed from V and 0 bases from J, the gap between germline ends came to 11 bases. CDR1 and CDR2 from the germline V gene are MNHEY and SMNVEV (reference sequence). This CDR3 is built from 15 residues. This chain's CDR3 is CASRGVSATNEKLFF. As DNA, the CDR3 is TGTGCCAGCAGGGGGGTATCGGCAACTAATGAAAAACTGTTTTTT.

The rearrangement links TRBV5-4 to TRBJ1-1; D remains ambiguous. V lost 0 bases and J 4 bases, leaving 10 bases between the germline ends. CDR1 is SGHNT and CDR2 is YYREEE in the germline V gene (reference sequence). This CDR3 spans 14 amino acids. The DNA for the CDR3 is TGTGCCAGCAGCTTGGATCCCCGGAGCACTGAAGCTTTCTTT. It yields the protein CASSLDPRSTEAFF. Based on the CDR3 plus reference TRBV5-4 and TRBJ1-1, the full variable domain is ETGVTQSPTHLIKTRGQQVTLRCSSQSGHNTVSWYQQALGQGPQFIFQYYREEENGRGNFPPRFSGLQFPNYSSELNVNALELDDSALYLCASSLDPRSTEAFFGQGTRLTVV.

This chain joins TRBV2 and TRBJ2-2; 9 bases are shared with TRBD1. Germline V gene data show CDR1 as SNHLY and CDR2 as FYNNEI. The CDR3 has 16 residues. With V trimmed by 8 bases and J by 4 bases, 11 bases remained unmatched. CDR3 region: CASLPPGQGSTGELFF. CDR3 nucleotides: TGTGCCAGCCTACCCCCGGGACAGGGTTCCACCGGGGAGCTGTTTTTT.

The V and J genes are TRBV10-3 and TRBJ1-2, with D perhaps TRBD1 (5 bases). V dropped 6 bases and J dropped 8 bases, with 13 bases sitting between them. The length of the CDR3 is 12 residues. Germline V gene lookup returns CDR1 ENHRY and CDR2 SYGVKD. CDR3 nucleotides: TGTGCCATCAGCCCCCCGGGGGTAGGCTACACCTTC. Translated, it gives CAISPPGVGYTF.

The chain is built from TRBV5-5 and TRBJ2-5, with 7 bases that match TRBD2. The CDR3 is 17 residues long. J was trimmed by 4 bases and V by 5 bases; bases with no gene match: 17. Germline CDR1 reads SGHKS; CDR2 reads YYEKEE (reference sequence). The CDR3 bases are TGTGCCAGCAGGCCCAATTGGGGGGGAGTGGGCGGAGAGACCCAGTACTTC. It translates to CASRPNWGGVGGETQYF. The entire variable domain, with the rest obtained from reference TRBV5-5 and TRBJ2-5, is as follows: DAGVTQSPTHLIKTRGQQVTLRCSPISGHKSVSWYQQVLGQGPQFIFQYYEKEERGRGNFPDRFSARQFPNYSSELNVNALLLGDSALYLCASRPNWGGVGGETQYFGPGTRLLVL.